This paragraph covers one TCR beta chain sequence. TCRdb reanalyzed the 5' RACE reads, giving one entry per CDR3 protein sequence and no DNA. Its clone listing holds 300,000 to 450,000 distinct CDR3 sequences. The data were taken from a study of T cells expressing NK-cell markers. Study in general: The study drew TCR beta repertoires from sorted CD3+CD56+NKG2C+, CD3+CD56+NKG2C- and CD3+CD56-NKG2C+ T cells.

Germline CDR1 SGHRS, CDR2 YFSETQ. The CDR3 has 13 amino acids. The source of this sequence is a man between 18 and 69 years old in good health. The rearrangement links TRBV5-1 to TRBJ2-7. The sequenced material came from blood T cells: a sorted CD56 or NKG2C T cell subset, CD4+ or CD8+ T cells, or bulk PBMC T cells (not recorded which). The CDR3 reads CASSSRQTGEQYF.